These 29 T cell receptor beta chains share one sample of origin, sequenced in a study of T-cell reconstitution after alpha-beta-depleted transplantation in children. The TCRbeta library was prepared with unique molecular identifiers. TCRdb itself ran the PCR reads through MiXCR, one entry per CDR3 protein. This sample has fewer than 35,000 distinct CDR3 sequences; 15% to 20% occur once, and the top ten carry 35%. Sequenced material: PBMCs, mostly from graft donor cells, taken 60 days after TCRalphabeta/CD19-depleted stem cell transplant. These receptors all stem from a male patient aged 2-10 years who had a stem cell transplant for acute lymphoblastic leukemia, so the T cells may come from the graft donor.

J is TRBJ2-3 and V is TRBV6-5; the match to TRBD1 covers 8 bases. V was clipped by 0 bases and J by 6 bases; unmatched bases: 11. CDR1 is MNHEY, CDR2 SVGAGI, per germline. The CDR3 sequence is 17 residues long. The CDR3 region has the DNA TGTGCCAGCAGTTACTCGGTCCGGGCCCGACAGGGGGATACGCAGTATTTT. This translates into CASSYSVRARQGDTQYF.

This clonotype appeared a few times. A clone one base away is much larger, so this may be a read error. The chain recombines TRBV12-3 or TRBV12-4 with TRBJ1-5; D perhaps matches TRBD1 (5 bases). The CDR3 contains 13 residues. This CDR3 is CASSRGGSQLQHF. In nucleotides, the CDR3 is TGTGCCAGCAGCCGGGGCGGAAGTCAGCTCCAGCATTTT.

This clonotype was recorded many times. This chain links TRBV5-1 with TRBJ2-1; 9 bases line up with TRBD2. V lost 4 bases, J lost 7 bases, and 21 bases stayed unmatched. This CDR3 is 19 amino acids long. Germline V CDR1 and CDR2: SGHRS, YFSETQ. The DNA of the CDR3 is TGCGCCAGCAGCCCGACGCCGCGAGTAGCGGGGGATATGAGGAATGAGCAGTTCTTC. This codes for CASSPTPRVAGDMRNEQFF.

This chain links TRBV30 with TRBJ1-4; possible D gene TRBD1, 5 bases. V was trimmed by 4 bases and J by 4 bases, leaving 13 bases between them. The CDR3 is 14 amino acids. Germline loops: CDR1 GTSNPN, CDR2 SVGIG (reference sequence). The CDR3: CAWKSQAINEKLFF. The CDR3 DNA sequence: TGTGCCTGGAAATCACAGGCGATTAATGAAAAACTGTTTTTT.

This clonotype has a count of ten or more. CDR3 bases: TGTGCCAGCAGCCTCGGACAGGGATTAGCCAAAAACATTCAGTACTTC. As protein: CASSLGQGLAKNIQYF. V and J are TRBV7-9 and TRBJ2-4; TRBD1 agrees at 8 bases. Germline V gene sequence: CDR1 SEHNR, CDR2 FQNEAQ (reference sequence). Trimming at V came to 5 bases and at J to 0 bases, leaving 6 bases not matched to a gene. The CDR3 consists of 16 residues.

The chain carries TRBV7-2 and TRBJ1-1; 8 bases are a match to TRBD1. CDR1 is SGHTA and CDR2 is FQGNSA in the germline V gene. Trimming took 1 base from V and 9 from J; bases not matched to a gene: 7. CDR3 size: 14 residues. The DNA of the CDR3 is TGTGCCAGCAGCTTAGACAGGGGGGTAGTGAAAGCTTTCTTT. This gives the protein CASSLDRGVVKAFF.

This chain's CDR3 is CASSRSTSGRDNEQFF. CDR3 coding DNA: TGCGCCAGCAGCCGGTCGACTAGCGGGAGGGATAATGAGCAGTTCTTC. The chain employs TRBV5-1 and TRBJ2-1; 14 bases match TRBD2. Germline assignment: CDR1 SGHRS and CDR2 YFSETQ. This CDR3 comprises 16 residues. With 4 bases clipped from V and 7 bases from J, the junction kept 7 bases outside the gene matches.

The chain links TRBV7-2 to TRBJ2-3, with a tentative D call TRBD2 (5 bases). Trimming cost V 2 bases and J 1 base, with 10 bases left between them. There are 15 residues in the CDR3. The germline CDR1 and CDR2 sequences are SGHTA and FQGNSA. CDR3 DNA: TGTGCCAGCAGCTTAATTGCCGGGGGCACAGATACGCAGTATTTT. It codes for CASSLIAGGTDTQYF. Looking up the rest from reference TRBV7-2 and TRBJ2-3 gives the full variable domain: GAGVSQSPSNKVTEKGKDVELRCDPISGHTALYWYRQSLGQGLEFLIYFQGNSAPDKSGLPSDRFSAERTGGSVSTLTIQRTQQEDSAVYLCASSLIAGGTDTQYFGPGTRLTVL.

This clonotype was seen many times. The chain is built from TRBV20-1 and TRBJ1-2; no clear D. CDR1 and CDR2 from the germline V gene are DFQATT and SNEGSKA (reference sequence). This CDR3 contains 12 residues. V lost 0 bases to trimming and J lost 12 bases, with 14 bases between them. CDR3 loop: CSARESLQDDTF. In nucleotides, the CDR3 is TGCAGTGCTAGAGAAAGTCTGCAGGATGACACCTTC.

This clonotype was picked up a small number of times. This chain connects TRBV6-1 to TRBJ2-7, with no clear D. This CDR3 is 11 amino acids long. Germline-derived CDR1 and CDR2 are MNHNS and SASEGT. Between the trimmed V and J ends, which lost 3 bases and 5 bases, there was a span of 5 bases. The CDR3 loop is CASSEFHEQYF. The CDR3 DNA follows: TGTGCCAGCAGTGAGTTCCACGAGCAGTACTTC.

This clonotype occurred many times. The rearrangement joins TRBV4-3 to TRBJ2-3; D may be TRBD1 or TRBD2 (5 bases each). The CDR3 totals 20 residues. Trimming left V 0 bases short and J 0 bases short, with 22 bases between. Germline V gives CDR1 LGHNA, CDR2 YSLEER. DNA for the CDR3: TGCGCCAGCAGCCAAGATCAGCGGCAGGGAAAAGGGTCTAGCACAGATACGCAGTATTTT. Translated, it gives CASSQDQRQGKGSSTDTQYF.

There are a few counts of this clonotype. Here the CDR3 DNA reads TGCGCCAGCAGCTTCAGCGGGGGGTCCTACAATGAGCAGTTCTTC. Translated: CASSFSGGSYNEQFF. This chain links TRBV5-1 with TRBJ2-1; the match to TRBD2 covers 9 bases. This CDR3 spans 15 amino acids. The germline V gene encodes CDR1 SGHRS and CDR2 YFSETQ. Trimming at V came to 2 bases and at J to 1 base, leaving 1 base not matched to a gene.

The V call is TRBV18, the J call TRBJ1-4, with a tentative D call TRBD1 (5 bases). With 3 bases removed from V and 4 bases from J, the gap between germline ends came to 9 bases. Per the germline V gene, CDR1 is KGHSH and CDR2 is LQKENI. The CDR3 totals 14 residues. CDR3 residues: CASSPGGYNEKLFF. The DNA of the CDR3 is TGTGCCAGCTCACCGGGGGGTTATAATGAAAAACTGTTTTTT. Variable domain in full (rest from reference TRBV18 and TRBJ1-4): NAGVMQNPRHLVRRRGQEARLRCSPMKGHSHVYWYRQLPEEGLKFMVYLQKENIIDESGMPKERFSAEFPKEGPSILRIQQVVRGDSAAYFCASSPGGYNEKLFFGSGTQLSVL.

At least ten counts were recorded for this clonotype. This chain joins TRBV7-2 and TRBJ2-5; 9 nucleotides line up with TRBD2. There are 16 residues in the CDR3. Germline loops: CDR1 SGHTA, CDR2 FQGNSA. V lost 6 bases to trimming and J lost 2 bases; unmatched junction nucleotides: 10. CDR3 protein: CASSRAGGREQETQYF. Here the CDR3 DNA reads TGTGCCAGCAGTAGAGCGGGAGGTCGGGAGCAAGAGACCCAGTACTTC.

This clonotype was detected a few times. V usage is TRBV12-3 or TRBV12-4 and J usage is TRBJ2-1; possibly TRBD1 for D (6 bases). This CDR3 spans 17 amino acids. Between the trimmed V and J ends, which lost 2 bases and 6 bases, there was a span of 20 bases. CDR3 sequence: CASSLNHRALTGNEQFF. DNA for the CDR3: TGTGCCAGCAGTTTAAATCACCGAGCCCTGACAGGCAATGAGCAGTTCTTC.

This clonotype came up many times. The rearrangement uses TRBV12-3 or TRBV12-4 and TRBJ2-2; 8 bases line up with TRBD2. The CDR3 length is 14 residues. J was trimmed by 7 bases and V by 4 bases; bases with no gene match: 5. CDR3 sequence reads: CASSSRAGVGELFF. CDR3 coding DNA: TGTGCCAGCAGTTCAAGAGCGGGGGTCGGGGAGCTGTTTTTT.

The rearrangement joins TRBV4-2 to TRBJ2-3; 12 bases map to TRBD2. Germline V gives CDR1 LGHNA, CDR2 YNFKEQ. V shed 1 base and J 7 bases; nucleotides not matched to a gene: 6. There are 16 residues in the CDR3. The CDR3 here is CASSQGTSGGPHTQYF. As DNA, the CDR3 is TGTGCCAGCAGCCAAGGAACTAGCGGGGGGCCACATACGCAGTATTTT.

This clonotype was found a few times. The chain has TRBV5-1 and TRBJ2-7; a weak D match, TRBD1 (5 bases). The CDR3 sequence is 13 residues long. The V gene lost 4 bases and the J gene lost 2 bases, with 10 bases spanning the gap. Looked up from germline, CDR1 is SGHRS and CDR2 is YFSETQ. The CDR3 DNA follows: TGCGCCAGCAGCCTGGACATAACCTACGAGCAGTACTTC. This translates into CASSLDITYEQYF.

This clonotype appeared a few times. The rearrangement links TRBV14 to TRBJ2-3; D is possibly TRBD1 (6 bases). The CDR3 has 15 amino acids. Trimming removed 2 bases at V and 2 bases at J, with 11 bases between. Germline CDR1 is SGHDN and CDR2 is FVKESK. CDR3 loop: CASSQLGQPTDTQYF. The CDR3 region has the DNA TGTGCCAGCAGCCAACTGGGACAACCCACAGATACGCAGTATTTT.

The V and J genes are TRBV6-1 and TRBJ2-2, with D tentatively TRBD1 or TRBD2 (5 bases each). Looked up from germline, CDR1 is MNHNS and CDR2 is SASEGT. This CDR3 comprises 18 residues. V gave up 9 bases and J gave up 6 bases, with 29 bases separating them. Here the CDR3 DNA reads TGTGCCAGTTTTGGGGGTCCTTCGGGAAAACACCGGCCCGGGGAGCTGTTTTTT. Its protein is CASFGGPSGKHRPGELFF.

A remark on this clonotype: A much larger clone differs by one base, so this may be a read error. V usage is TRBV5-5 and J usage is TRBJ1-4; D is possibly TRBD1 (6 bases). V shed 8 bases and J shed 0 bases, with 11 bases lying between them. Germline V gene sequence: CDR1 SGHKS, CDR2 YYEKEE (reference sequence). This CDR3 region has 14 residues. CDR3 nucleotide sequence: TGTGCCAGTAGAGGGGGTACAACTAATGAAAAACTGTTTTTT. It yields the protein CASRGGTTNEKLFF.

J is TRBJ2-5 and V is TRBV7-9; possibly TRBD2 for D (6 bases). CDR1 SEHNR and CDR2 FQNEAQ come from the germline V gene (reference sequence). The ends were cut back, 3 bases at V and 2 bases at J, with 13 bases in the middle. The CDR3 runs to 15 residues. This chain's CDR3 is CASSFAGPGQETQYF. CDR3 DNA sequence: TGTGCCAGCAGCTTTGCGGGACCGGGGCAAGAGACCCAGTACTTC. Full variable domain (missing parts from reference TRBV7-9 and TRBJ2-5): DTGVSQNPRHKITKRGQNVTFRCDPISEHNRLYWYRQTLGQGPEFLTYFQNEAQLEKSRLLSDRFSAERPKGSFSTLEIQRTEQGDSAMYLCASSFAGPGQETQYFGPGTRLLVL.

This clonotype was detected only a few times. The V and J genes are TRBV9 and TRBJ2-1; TRBD2 matches at 11 bases. V lost 4 bases, J lost 4 bases, and 4 bases stayed unmatched. The CDR3 extends over 15 amino acids. CDR1 and CDR2 (germline): SGDLS, YYNGEE. CDR3 DNA: TGTGCCAGCAGCCGGCTAGCGGGGGGTTACAATGAGCAGTTCTTC. It codes for CASSRLAGGYNEQFF.

This clonotype was observed a few times. The chain joins TRBV7-2 to TRBJ2-7, with D unresolved. Looked up from germline, CDR1 is SGHTA and CDR2 is FQGNSA. CDR3 length: 12 residues. The V end lost 4 bases, the J end lost 3 bases, and 7 bases lay between the germline ends. CDR3 protein: CASSSDNYEQYF. The CDR3 DNA sequence: TGTGCCAGCAGCTCAGACAACTACGAGCAGTACTTC.

About this clonotype itself: A read error may account for a junction end that differs from germline. The V gene is TRBV20-1, the J gene TRBJ2-3; TRBD1 might be the D (5 bases). Germline assignment: CDR1 DFQATT and CDR2 SNEGSKA (reference sequence). This CDR3 spans 15 amino acids. The CDR3 nucleotides read TGCAGTGCTGCCCCAGGGCGGTGGAGCATAGATACGCAGTATTTT. The encoded protein is CSAAPGRWSIDTQYF.

This clonotype was seen a handful of times. The rearrangement uses TRBV6-2 or TRBV6-3 and TRBJ2-7; D call uncertain. Trimming left V 6 bases short and J 1 base short, with 4 bases between. CDR3 length: 11 residues. CDR1 and CDR2 from the germline V gene are MNHEY and SVGEGT. CDR3 sequence (DNA): TGTGCCAGCAGCCGATCCTACGAGCAGTACTTC. It encodes CASSRSYEQYF.

This sequence joins TRBV11-2 and TRBJ2-3; TRBD2 aligns across 7 bases. J lost 1 base, V lost 6 bases, and 7 bases had no gene match. There are 15 residues in the CDR3. Looked up from germline, CDR1 is SGHAT and CDR2 is FQNNGV. The CDR3 spells CASSSRGLRTDTQYF. The CDR3 bases are TGTGCCAGCAGTTCAAGGGGACTACGCACAGATACGCAGTATTTT.

This clonotype has ten or more counts. J is TRBJ2-2 and V is TRBV5-5; D is possibly TRBD2 (5 bases). The germline gives CDR1 SGHKS, CDR2 YYEKEE (reference sequence). The CDR3 is made up of 16 amino acids. Trimming took 0 bases from V and 4 from J, leaving 13 bases between them. The CDR3 reads CASSLVPLASTGELFF. The CDR3 DNA reads as TGTGCCAGCAGCTTGGTGCCCCTAGCTAGCACCGGGGAGCTGTTTTTT.

This sequence joins TRBV18 and TRBJ1-3; 7 bases fit TRBD1. The germline gives CDR1 KGHSH, CDR2 LQKENI. The junction had 3 bases not matched to a gene; V was cut back by 5 bases and J by 2 bases. The CDR3 is made up of 14 amino acids. The chain's CDR3 is CASSSTGAGNTIYF. CDR3 DNA: TGTGCCAGCTCATCAACAGGGGCTGGAAACACCATATATTTT.